These 2 T cell receptor beta chains were all obtained from the same sample, sequenced in a study of cytomegalovirus exposure and HLA in healthy donors. PCR employed 60 Vbeta and 13 Jbeta primers. Method: immunoSEQ multiplex PCR; TCRdb's copy keeps in-frame clones and lacks some. This sample carries around 100,000 clones, about four fifths of them seen once, and the ten largest clones take about a fifth. Sequencing input: PBMCs. Receptors were obtained from a man in his thirties or forties in good health and CMV-seropositive.

This chain joins TRBV21-1 and TRBJ1-5; the D call TRBD1 from the table was never checked on the DNA. TRBV21-1 is shown as a pseudogene. This CDR3 is built from 17 residues. CDR3 DNA: TGTGCCAGCAGCAAAGGCAGGTTATTTTCTAGCAATCAGCCCCAGCATTTT. Translation gives CASSKGRLFSSNQPQHF.

The V and J genes are TRBV5-1 and TRBJ2-5, with TRBD2 identical over 9 bases. Germline V gives CDR1 SGHRS, CDR2 YFSETQ. The CDR3 consists of 14 residues. The V gene end was trimmed by 2 bases and the J gene end by 3 bases; junction bases not matched to a gene: 2. Written as DNA, the CDR3 is TGCGCCAGCAGCTTATTAGCGGGGGAAGAGACCCAGTACTTC. Encoded protein: CASSLLAGEETQYF.